Listed below are T cell receptor beta chains from one sample, sequenced in a study of cytomegalovirus exposure and HLA in healthy donors. The method was immunoSEQ multiplex PCR; TCRdb's version includes in-frame clones alone and lacks a portion of them. The sample has about 110,000 clones; approximately 80% are singletons. Sequencing was done on a sample of PBMCs. The receptors shown here come from a male donor in good health and CMV-seronegative. The CDR3 runs from the conserved cysteine through the conserved F or W. Fields, in order: CDR3 protein, CDR3 DNA, J gene, D gene, V gene, clone size. D genes are given only for firm matches. Expanded clones are given a class, and other clones once, few, many or no size at all.

cdr3_aa: CASTDSYEQYF
cdr3_nt: TGTGCCAGCACGGACAGCTACGAGCAGTACTTC
j_call: TRBJ2-7
d_call: .
v_call: TRBV10-3
clone_size: few

cdr3_aa: CASSERRATNTGELFF
cdr3_nt: TGTGCCAGCAGTGAAAGGAGGGCAACGAACACCGGGGAGCTGTTTTTT
j_call: TRBJ2-2
d_call: .
v_call: TRBV6-1
clone_size: .

cdr3_aa: CASSPRDRAYEQYF
cdr3_nt: TGTGCCAGCAGCCCCCGGGACAGGGCCTACGAGCAGTACTTC
j_call: TRBJ2-7
d_call: TRBD1
v_call: TRBV4-2
clone_size: .

cdr3_aa: CASSPERASYGYTF
cdr3_nt: TGTGCCAGCAGTCCGGAGAGGGCAAGCTATGGCTACACCTTC
j_call: TRBJ1-2
d_call: .
v_call: TRBV27
clone_size: .

cdr3_aa: CASSLARGVDYGYTF
cdr3_nt: TGTGCCAGCAGCTTAGCGCGGGGGGTGGACTATGGCTACACCTTC
j_call: TRBJ1-2
d_call: .
v_call: TRBV7-9
clone_size: .

cdr3_aa: CASSWGQGVTGAFF
cdr3_nt: TGCGCCAGCAGCTGGGGACAGGGCGTAACTGGGGCTTTCTTT
j_call: TRBJ1-1
d_call: TRBD1
v_call: TRBV5-1
clone_size: .

cdr3_aa: CASSLGGGSYEQYF
cdr3_nt: TGCGCCAGCAGCTTGGGGGGAGGGTCCTACGAGCAGTACTTC
j_call: TRBJ2-7
d_call: TRBD2
v_call: TRBV5-1
clone_size: .

cdr3_aa: CASSQDTGTSGTTRHYEQYF
cdr3_nt: TGCGCCAGCAGCCAAGATACTGGGACTAGCGGGACAACCCGACATTACGAGCAGTACTTC
j_call: TRBJ2-7
d_call: TRBD2
v_call: TRBV4-1
clone_size: few

cdr3_aa: CAISEGSGVRDQPQHF
cdr3_nt: TGTGCCATCAGTGAGGGTTCGGGGGTGAGGGATCAGCCCCAGCATTTT
j_call: TRBJ1-5
d_call: .
v_call: TRBV10-3
clone_size: .

cdr3_aa: CASSSGRDRKTYEQYF
cdr3_nt: TGCGCCAGCAGCTCCGGCCGGGACAGGAAAACCTACGAGCAGTACTTC
j_call: TRBJ2-7
d_call: TRBD1
v_call: TRBV5-1
clone_size: .

cdr3_aa: CASSFQGRTWDTQYF
cdr3_nt: TGTGCCAGCAGCTTCCAGGGGCGAACTTGGGATACGCAGTATTTT
j_call: TRBJ2-3
d_call: .
v_call: TRBV7-3
clone_size: .

cdr3_aa: CASSDSTSGYNEQFF
cdr3_nt: TGTGCCAGCAGTGACTCCACTAGCGGCTACAATGAGCAGTTCTTC
j_call: TRBJ2-1
d_call: TRBD2
v_call: TRBV6-4
clone_size: .

cdr3_aa: CASSVYRGTTGELFF
cdr3_nt: TGTGCCAGTAGTGTTTACAGGGGAACGACCGGGGAGCTGTTTTTT
j_call: TRBJ2-2
d_call: TRBD1
v_call: TRBV19
clone_size: .

cdr3_aa: CASTHIDTPDTQYF
cdr3_nt: TGTGCCAGTACCCATATAGACACTCCAGATACGCAGTATTTT
j_call: TRBJ2-3
d_call: .
v_call: TRBV19
clone_size: .

cdr3_aa: CASSPRQSVGELFF
cdr3_nt: TGTGCCAGCTCACCACGACAGAGCGTCGGGGAGCTGTTTTTT
j_call: TRBJ2-2
d_call: .
v_call: TRBV18
clone_size: .

cdr3_aa: CAWSSDRIYEQYF
cdr3_nt: TGTGCCTGGAGTTCCGACAGAATCTACGAGCAGTACTTC
j_call: TRBJ2-7
d_call: .
v_call: TRBV30
clone_size: .

cdr3_aa: CASSPNRDEAFF
cdr3_nt: TGCGCCAGCAGCCCAAACAGGGATGAAGCTTTCTTT
j_call: TRBJ1-1
d_call: .
v_call: TRBV5-1
clone_size: .

cdr3_aa: CSERFSEADTQYF
cdr3_nt: TGCAGCGAGAGATTCAGCGAGGCAGATACGCAGTATTTT
j_call: TRBJ2-3
d_call: .
v_call: TRBV29-1
clone_size: .

cdr3_aa: CAWDGLAGRQETQYF
cdr3_nt: TGTGCCTGGGATGGACTAGCGGGACGGCAAGAGACCCAGTACTTC
j_call: TRBJ2-5
d_call: TRBD2
v_call: TRBV30
clone_size: .

cdr3_aa: CASSKGQGLVWETQYF
cdr3_nt: TGTGCCAGTAGTAAGGGACAGGGTTTGGTCTGGGAGACCCAGTACTTC
j_call: TRBJ2-5
d_call: TRBD1
v_call: TRBV19
clone_size: .

cdr3_aa: CATSSSSAGEAFF
cdr3_nt: TGTGCCACCAGCTCCAGCTCGGCAGGTGAAGCTTTCTTT
j_call: TRBJ1-1
d_call: .
v_call: TRBV15
clone_size: .

cdr3_aa: CASSQSEAGGPSTDTQYF
cdr3_nt: TGCGCCAGCAGCCAAAGCGAAGCGGGAGGGCCCAGCACAGATACGCAGTATTTT
j_call: TRBJ2-3
d_call: TRBD2
v_call: TRBV4-1
clone_size: .

cdr3_aa: CASSQVLGGLTTGELFF
cdr3_nt: TGCGCCAGCAGCCAAGTATTGGGGGGACTAACCACCGGGGAGCTGTTTTTT
j_call: TRBJ2-2
d_call: TRBD2
v_call: TRBV4-1
clone_size: .

cdr3_aa: CASSPRTGALSGANVLTF
cdr3_nt: TGTGCCAGCTCACCAAGGACAGGGGCACTCTCTGGGGCCAACGTCCTGACTTTC
j_call: TRBJ2-6
d_call: TRBD1
v_call: TRBV18
clone_size: few

cdr3_aa: CASSQPGQGISGDTQYF
cdr3_nt: TGTGCCAGCAGCCAACCGGGACAGGGTATTTCGGGAGATACGCAGTATTTT
j_call: TRBJ2-3
d_call: TRBD1
v_call: TRBV5-6
clone_size: .

cdr3_aa: CASSSGHLSGNTIYF
cdr3_nt: TGTGCCAGCAGTTCAGGACACCTCTCTGGAAACACCATATATTTT
j_call: TRBJ1-3
d_call: .
v_call: TRBV6-5
clone_size: .

cdr3_aa: CASSPTGYTEAFF
cdr3_nt: TGCGCCAGCAGCCCGACAGGTTACACTGAAGCTTTCTTT
j_call: TRBJ1-1
d_call: .
v_call: TRBV10-2
clone_size: few

cdr3_aa: CSVVARTNEKLFF
cdr3_nt: TGCAGCGTTGTTGCCAGAACTAATGAAAAACTGTTTTTT
j_call: TRBJ1-4
d_call: .
v_call: TRBV29-1
clone_size: .

cdr3_aa: CASSYRGNSYEQYF
cdr3_nt: TGTGCCAGCAGCTACAGGGGGAACTCCTACGAGCAGTACTTC
j_call: TRBJ2-7
d_call: TRBD1
v_call: TRBV28
clone_size: .

cdr3_aa: CASSESVTSGPYEQYF
cdr3_nt: TGCGCCAGCAGTGAGTCGGTGACTAGCGGGCCGTACGAGCAGTACTTC
j_call: TRBJ2-7
d_call: TRBD2
v_call: TRBV10-1
clone_size: .

cdr3_aa: CASHDNNYEQYF
cdr3_nt: TGTGCCAGCCACGACAACAACTACGAGCAGTACTTC
j_call: TRBJ2-7
d_call: .
v_call: TRBV7-9
clone_size: .

cdr3_aa: CASSPFAGEYYEQYF
cdr3_nt: TGTGCCAGCAGCCCCTTTGCGGGAGAGTACTACGAGCAGTACTTC
j_call: TRBJ2-7
d_call: TRBD2
v_call: TRBV7-2
clone_size: few

cdr3_aa: CASSYAGGDEQFF
cdr3_nt: TGCGCCAGCAGTTATGCGGGAGGGGATGAGCAGTTCTTC
j_call: TRBJ2-1
d_call: TRBD2
v_call: TRBV10-1
clone_size: .

cdr3_aa: CASSFSSVSTDTQYF
cdr3_nt: TGTGCCAGCAGCTTCTCTAGCGTTAGCACAGATACGCAGTATTTT
j_call: TRBJ2-3
d_call: .
v_call: TRBV9
clone_size: .

cdr3_aa: CASRLEVTDYNEQFF
cdr3_nt: TGTGCCAGTCGCCTGGAGGTCACCGACTACAATGAGCAGTTCTTC
j_call: TRBJ2-1
d_call: .
v_call: TRBV2
clone_size: few

cdr3_aa: CASSLVQGALNTEAFF
cdr3_nt: TGCGCCAGCAGCTTGGTACAGGGGGCCCTGAACACTGAAGCTTTCTTT
j_call: TRBJ1-1
d_call: TRBD1
v_call: TRBV5-1
clone_size: .

cdr3_aa: CASSFGQVNYEQYF
cdr3_nt: TGCGCCAGCAGCTTTGGACAGGTAAACTACGAGCAGTACTTC
j_call: TRBJ2-7
d_call: TRBD1
v_call: TRBV5-1
clone_size: .

cdr3_aa: CASSSGRGQYF
cdr3_nt: TGTGCCAGCAGTTCAGGAAGGGGGCAGTATTTT
j_call: TRBJ2-3
d_call: .
v_call: TRBV7-2
clone_size: few

cdr3_aa: CAWSDGTGGEKLFF
cdr3_nt: TGTGCCTGGAGTGATGGGACAGGGGGAGAAAAACTGTTTTTT
j_call: TRBJ1-4
d_call: TRBD1
v_call: TRBV30
clone_size: .

cdr3_aa: CASSFTYEQYF
cdr3_nt: TGTGCCAGCAGCTTTACCTACGAGCAGTACTTC
j_call: TRBJ2-7
d_call: .
v_call: TRBV11-2
clone_size: .

cdr3_aa: CASSELSGSSYEQYF
cdr3_nt: TGTGCCAGCAGTGAACTTAGCGGGAGCTCCTACGAGCAGTACTTC
j_call: TRBJ2-7
d_call: TRBD2
v_call: TRBV6-1
clone_size: .

cdr3_aa: CASSLDPGSGNTIYF
cdr3_nt: TGCGCCAGCAGCTTGGATCCGGGGTCAGGAAACACCATATATTTT
j_call: TRBJ1-3
d_call: .
v_call: TRBV5-1
clone_size: .

cdr3_aa: CASSFPSGSSYEQYF
cdr3_nt: TGTGCCAGCAGTTTTCCTAGCGGGAGCTCCTACGAACAGTACTTC
j_call: TRBJ2-7
d_call: TRBD2
v_call: TRBV28
clone_size: .

cdr3_aa: CASSVAPGDPYEQYF
cdr3_nt: TGTGCCAGCAGCGTAGCTCCGGGAGACCCCTACGAGCAGTACTTC
j_call: TRBJ2-7
d_call: .
v_call: TRBV9
clone_size: .

cdr3_aa: CASSPPSGSTINEQFF
cdr3_nt: TGTGCCAGCAGCCCCCCCAGCGGGAGTACCATCAATGAGCAGTTCTTC
j_call: TRBJ2-1
d_call: TRBD2
v_call: TRBV5-4
clone_size: .

cdr3_aa: CASRTGGLLFF
cdr3_nt: TGTGCCAGCAGAACGGGAGGCCTTTTGTTTTTT
j_call: TRBJ1-4
d_call: .
v_call: TRBV4-2
clone_size: once

cdr3_aa: CASRRQARSVEQFF
cdr3_nt: TGTGCCAGCAGGAGACAGGCAAGGTCGGTTGAGCAGTTCTTC
j_call: TRBJ2-1
d_call: .
v_call: TRBV6-1
clone_size: .

cdr3_aa: CASSPQDRDGTGELFF
cdr3_nt: TGTGCCAGCAGTCCTCAGGACAGGGATGGCACCGGGGAGCTGTTTTTT
j_call: TRBJ2-2
d_call: TRBD1
v_call: TRBV28
clone_size: .